The clone carrying this TCR beta chain was picked up many times. Antigen specificity is unknown. The sample originates from a study of T cell repertoires in cytomegalovirus infection. Overall study: The authors relied on CMV epitopes, both recently identified HLA-C-restricted and well-studied HLA-B-restricted. Both CMV infection and a matching HLA type were indicated by public TCR beta signatures.

This CDR3 is built from 16 residues. With 3 bases removed from V and 4 bases from J, the gap between germline ends came to 19 bases. Germline V lookup: CDR1 SGHVS, CDR2 FQNEAQ. TCRdb called the reads again in MiXCR, with one record for every CDR3 protein. The table shows over 95,000 distinct CDR3 sequences, with 30% to 35% occurring only once. General study results and limits: Dominating the ex vivo response were HLA-C-restricted CMV-specific TCR beta clonotypes. Accumulated public TCR beta family frequency recognized individuals carrying CMV together with the relevant HLA.

This sample comprised CD8+ T cells from cultured PBMCs, obtained from culture after CMV antigen stimulation. The TCR comes from a human donor in good health (CMV status not recorded). Some clones in this sample may be carry-over from other donors' samples. The chain has TRBV7-8 and TRBJ2-7; D is perhaps TRBD1 or TRBD2 (6 bases each). The CDR3 DNA follows: TGTGCCAGCAGCTTTAGCGCCCGGGGGCGATGGTACGAGCAGTACTTC. As protein: CASSFSARGRWYEQYF.